This TCR beta chain emerged from a study of OX40 agonist ivuxolimab in advanced cancers. Study information: At doses from 0.01 to 10 mg/kg, patients were given intravenous ivuxolimab every 2 weeks. Among those enrolled, mean age was about 60 years (range roughly 23 to 90) and 75% to 85% were male. Points from the study as a whole: CD8+ T cells (on average) carried more expanded clones than CD4+ T cells.

CDR1 and CDR2 from the germline V gene are SGHRS and YFSETQ. The CDR3 has 14 amino acids. At cycle 4 day 1, cycle 7 day 1, and baseline, blood was sampled. Points on this clone: Antigen specificity is unknown.

Sequencing used immunoSEQ multiplex PCR; TCRdb keeps in-frame clones, though not all of them. The sample holds about 48,000 clones, 79% seen once. The chain couples TRBV5-1 to TRBJ2-5, with 7 positions matching TRBD1. The end of the DNA aligns better with TRBJ2-7, so the J call may be wrong. The material sequenced was CD4+ or CD8+ T cells sorted from blood, taken in a trial of the OX40 agonist ivuxolimab. The sequence derives from an adult with an advanced solid tumor such as melanoma, head and neck, liver or kidney cancer. The DNA of the CDR3 is TGCGCCAGCAGCCTCACAGGGGCCCCCTACGAGCAGTACTTC. Its translation is CASSLTGAPYEQYF.